Below, 27 T cell receptor beta chains from the same sample are listed, as sequenced in a study of cytomegalovirus exposure and HLA in healthy donors. Primers included in the PCR were 60 Vbeta and 13 Jbeta primers. Assay: immunoSEQ multiplex PCR; the TCRdb copy retains only in-frame clones and omits some. The sample contains some 200,000 clones, 81% of which appear only once. Source material: PBMCs. The receptors derive from a man aged 50 to 59 in good health and CMV-seronegative.

The V call is TRBV19, the J call TRBJ2-1; 10 bases agree with TRBD2. The germline gives CDR1 LNHDA, CDR2 SQIVND (reference sequence). Unmatched junction bases numbered 3, after V lost 5 bases and J lost 5 bases. CDR3 length: 14 amino acids. This chain's CDR3 is CASSQSGGDNEQFF. CDR3 coding DNA: TGTGCCAGTAGTCAGAGCGGGGGGGACAATGAGCAGTTCTTC.

This clone appeared a few times. This sequence joins TRBV27 and TRBJ1-5; TRBD1 agrees at 7 bases. There are 13 residues in the CDR3. Germline CDR1 is MNHEY and CDR2 is SMNVEV (reference sequence). Germline trimming cut 3 bases from V and 7 bases from J; bases unmatched to any gene: 3. The CDR3 DNA reads as TGTGCCAGCAGTTTGGCAGGGGGGCAGCCCCAGCATTTT. Encoded protein: CASSLAGGQPQHF.

This chain uses TRBV6-5 with TRBJ2-7; TRBD2 might be the D (6 bases). The ends were cut back, 6 bases at V and 2 bases at J, with 14 bases in the middle. Germline CDR1 MNHEY, CDR2 SVGAGI. The length of the CDR3 is 14 residues. CDR3 region: CASSEEGLPYEQYF. The CDR3 nucleotides are TGTGCCAGCAGCGAAGAGGGACTTCCCTACGAGCAGTACTTC.

The J gene is TRBJ2-5, the V gene TRBV7-2, with a possible D match to TRBD1 (5 bases). V gave up 8 bases and J gave up 7 bases, with 11 bases separating them. This CDR3 is 11 amino acids long. CDR1 and CDR2 (germline): SGHTA, FQGNSA. The CDR3 DNA reads as TGTGCCAGCCAAGGGGATGGGACCCAGTACTTC. Translated, it gives CASQGDGTQYF.

The chain employs TRBV2 and TRBJ1-1; weak D call: TRBD1 (5 bases). CDR3 length: 13 amino acids. V dropped 4 bases and J dropped 3 bases, with 9 bases sitting between them. Germline CDR1 and CDR2: SNHLY and FYNNEI. CDR3 loop: CASSADSYTEAFF. The CDR3 region has the DNA TGTGCCAGCAGTGCCGACAGTTACACTGAAGCTTTCTTT.

This clone was observed a single time. The V gene is TRBV7-9, the J gene TRBJ2-5; D is perhaps TRBD2 (6 bases). TRBJ2-7 explains the end of the DNA better; the J call may be wrong. In germline, CDR1 is SEHNR, CDR2 FQNEAQ (reference sequence). The CDR3 contains 12 residues. The CDR3 here is CASSLGGIEQYF. CDR3 nucleotides: TGTGCCAGCAGCTTAGGCGGGATCGAGCAGTACTTC.

The gene calls are TRBV27 and TRBJ1-2; 9 bases are shared with TRBD1. Germline V gene data show CDR1 as MNHEY and CDR2 as SMNVEV (reference sequence). The CDR3 runs 14 residues. The V gene end was trimmed by 8 bases and the J gene end by 3 bases; junction bases not matched to a gene: 7. The CDR3 loop is CASASGQGYYGYTF. DNA of the CDR3: TGTGCCAGCGCGTCGGGACAGGGCTACTATGGCTACACCTTC.

The gene calls are TRBV2 and TRBJ2-5, with D perhaps matching TRBD1 (6 bases). V was clipped by 7 bases and J by 11 bases, with 20 bases between them. Germline V lookup: CDR1 SNHLY, CDR2 FYNNEI. This CDR3 has 13 amino acids. CDR3 loop: CASNRQEIGEQYF. The CDR3 DNA sequence: TGTGCCAGCAACCGACAGGAGATCGGGGAGCAGTACTTC.

The table lists this clone with a few counts. The V and J genes are TRBV7-9 and TRBJ2-1, with 10 bases identical to TRBD1. The CDR3 is 16 residues long. V shed 5 bases, J shed 6 bases, and the junction held 10 bases outside the gene matches. CDR1 and CDR2 from the germline V gene are SEHNR and FQNEAQ (reference sequence). Here the CDR3 reads CASSPGQGESLNEQFF. CDR3 nucleotides: TGTGCCAGCAGCCCTGGACAGGGGGAGTCCCTCAATGAGCAGTTCTTC.

This chain connects TRBV5-1 to TRBJ2-1; 10 bases map to TRBD2. After removal of 6 bases from V and 0 bases from J, the junction contained 0 bases not matched to a gene. Germline CDR1 reads SGHRS; CDR2 reads YFSETQ. The CDR3 runs to 14 residues. The CDR3 protein is CASTSGGSYNEQFF. As DNA, the CDR3 is TGCGCCAGCACTAGCGGGGGCTCCTACAATGAGCAGTTCTTC.

Details on this clone: Other DNA sequences from this sample encode an identical CDR3 as well. The chain couples TRBV5-1 to TRBJ2-5, with D possibly TRBD2 on 5 matching bases. The germline CDR1 and CDR2 sequences are SGHRS and YFSETQ. CDR3 length: 13 amino acids. The germline V and J ends were trimmed by 0 bases and 3 bases, with 6 bases remaining between them. In nucleotides, the CDR3 is TGCGCCAGCAGCTTGGCGGGGAAAGAGACCCAGTACTTC. Its translation: CASSLAGKETQYF.

The genes are TRBV7-9 and TRBJ2-2, with TRBD2 as a possible D gene (6 bases). V lost 8 bases, J lost 1 base, and 8 bases lay in between. This CDR3 comprises 13 residues. Germline V gives CDR1 SEHNR, CDR2 FQNEAQ (reference sequence). The DNA for the CDR3 is TGTGCCAGCGGGGGGTTGAACACCGGGGAGCTGTTTTTT. Translation: CASGGLNTGELFF.

V and J are TRBV9 and TRBJ1-4, with a tentative D call TRBD1 (6 bases). The V end lost 3 bases, the J end lost 4 bases, and 16 bases lay between the germline ends. Germline V gene sequence: CDR1 SGDLS, CDR2 YYNGEE. This CDR3 has 16 residues. The CDR3 is CASSEGEGVRNEKLFF. The CDR3 coding sequence is TGTGCCAGCAGCGAGGGGGAGGGAGTACGTAATGAAAAACTGTTTTTT.

The chain employs TRBV5-1 and TRBJ2-1; 10 bases fit TRBD2. V lost 3 bases and J lost 4; bases outside the gene matches: 4. The CDR3 contains 15 residues. Per the germline V gene, CDR1 is SGHRS and CDR2 is YFSETQ. The CDR3: CASSWASGGYNEQFF. In DNA form, the CDR3 reads TGCGCCAGCAGCTGGGCTAGCGGGGGTTACAATGAGCAGTTCTTC.

The chain is built from TRBV27 and TRBJ1-2; TRBD1 matches 11 bases. The V gene end was trimmed by 5 bases and the J gene end by 4 bases; junction bases not matched to a gene: 9. CDR3 length: 16 residues. In germline, CDR1 is MNHEY, CDR2 SMNVEV (reference sequence). The CDR3 is CASSLVWTGGTYGYTF. The CDR3 DNA reads TGTGCCAGCAGTCTAGTATGGACAGGGGGCACCTATGGCTACACCTTC.

On this clone itself: Other DNA sequences within the sample encode an identical CDR3. The chain combines TRBV5-1 with TRBJ1-1; TRBD1 aligns across 10 bases. This CDR3 is built from 13 residues. Looked up from germline, CDR1 is SGHRS and CDR2 is YFSETQ. V dropped 4 bases and J dropped 3; count of bases not matched to a gene: 0. Here the CDR3 DNA reads TGCGCCAGCAGCGGACAGGGGGACACTGAAGCTTTCTTT. Protein sequence: CASSGQGDTEAFF.

The table lists this clone with a count of one. This chain uses TRBV2 with TRBJ1-2; perhaps TRBD1 as D (5 bases). This CDR3 region has 11 residues. V was trimmed by 8 bases and J by 8 bases, leaving 12 bases between them. The germline gives CDR1 SNHLY, CDR2 FYNNEI. In DNA form, the CDR3 reads TGTGCCAGCGGCGGGACTTTGGGCTACACCTTC. This translates into CASGGTLGYTF.

The rearrangement links TRBV6-1 to TRBJ2-5; TRBD1 matches at 8 bases. V dropped 8 bases and J dropped 5; count of bases not matched to a gene: 10. The CDR3 has 14 amino acids. The germline V gene encodes CDR1 MNHNS and CDR2 SASEGT. The chain's CDR3 is CASFGQGLGETQYF. CDR3 nucleotide sequence: TGTGCCAGCTTTGGACAGGGTCTAGGGGAGACCCAGTACTTC.

The chain combines TRBV10-3 with TRBJ1-5, with TRBD1 identical over 8 bases. V lost 7 bases and J lost 7; bases outside the gene matches: 6. Germline V gives CDR1 ENHRY, CDR2 SYGVKD. The CDR3 loop spans 13 amino acids. In DNA form, the CDR3 reads TGTGCCATCAAGGGACAGGAAGGCCAGCCCCAGCATTTT. Amino acid sequence: CAIKGQEGQPQHF.

Comment on this clone: No DNA is shown, since the ends of the CDR3 on it are uncertain; the CDR3 is the one TCRdb lists. The chain is built from TRBV27 and TRBJ2-1; TRBD2 was called by the table and not checked on the DNA. Ends included, the CDR3 has 13 residues. Germline assignment: CDR1 MNHEY and CDR2 SMNVEV (reference sequence). Here the CDR3 reads CASSSSEYNEQFF.

The chain combines TRBV7-9 with TRBJ2-2; D uncertain. CDR3 size: 13 residues. V was trimmed by 5 bases and J by 8 bases, leaving 12 bases between them. Germline loops: CDR1 SEHNR, CDR2 FQNEAQ (reference sequence). CDR3 loop: CASSEYTTGELFF. The CDR3 DNA follows: TGTGCCAGCAGCGAGTATACCACGGGGGAGCTGTTTTTT.

The rearrangement uses TRBV7-9 and TRBJ1-1; a possible D gene is TRBD1 (6 bases). CDR3 size: 15 residues. V shed 4 bases and J shed 6 bases, with 18 bases lying between them. Per the germline V gene, CDR1 is SEHNR and CDR2 is FQNEAQ (reference sequence). DNA of the CDR3: TGTGCCAGCAGCTCGGGGGGCTCACCTGGCCCTGAAGCTTTCTTT. Its protein product is CASSSGGSPGPEAFF.

This chain links TRBV29-1 with TRBJ1-1; 8 bases line up with TRBD1. The CDR3 has 13 residues. Trimming removed 6 bases from V and 5 bases from J; junction bases left unmatched: 8. CDR1 SQVTM and CDR2 ANQGSEA come from the germline V gene. CDR3 coding DNA: TGCAGCGTCACAGGGGGAAAAGGGACTGAAGCTTTCTTT. Translated: CSVTGGKGTEAFF.

The genes are TRBV19 and TRBJ2-1; weak D call: TRBD2 (7 bases). The CDR3 spans 16 residues. Trimming took off 7 bases at V and 1 base at J, with 17 bases between the two ends. Germline V gives CDR1 LNHDA, CDR2 SQIVND (reference sequence). As DNA, the CDR3 is TGTGCCAGTAAGTTGGGGGGGCTAATGTCCTACAATGAGCAGTTCTTC. Protein sequence: CASKLGGLMSYNEQFF.

The rearrangement links TRBV18 to TRBJ2-5, with TRBD1 as a possible D gene (6 bases). Trimming pared 3 bases from V and 1 base from J, leaving 9 bases between. CDR1 is KGHSH and CDR2 is LQKENI in the germline V gene. This CDR3 is 14 amino acids long. DNA for the CDR3: TGTGCCAGCTCACCCCTGGACAGCCAAGAGACCCAGTACTTC. Protein product: CASSPLDSQETQYF.

The genes are TRBV6-6 and TRBJ1-1, with unresolved D. The CDR3 is 14 amino acids. The germline CDR1 and CDR2 sequences are MNHNY and SVGAGI (reference sequence). Deletions cut 7 bases from V and 1 base from J, with 13 bases between. The CDR3 nucleotides are TGTGCCAGCACGCGGGCGCAGAAGAACACTGAAGCTTTCTTT. Translating it yields CASTRAQKNTEAFF.

Worth noting for this clone: An end of the junction differs from the germline gene, which may be a read error. The chain couples TRBV9 to TRBJ1-2; D uncertain. The germline V gene encodes CDR1 SGDLS and CDR2 YYNGEE. This CDR3 has 9 amino acids. The CDR3 spells CASRTHRLF. CDR3 nucleotides: TGTGCCAGCAGAACACACCGCCTCTTC.